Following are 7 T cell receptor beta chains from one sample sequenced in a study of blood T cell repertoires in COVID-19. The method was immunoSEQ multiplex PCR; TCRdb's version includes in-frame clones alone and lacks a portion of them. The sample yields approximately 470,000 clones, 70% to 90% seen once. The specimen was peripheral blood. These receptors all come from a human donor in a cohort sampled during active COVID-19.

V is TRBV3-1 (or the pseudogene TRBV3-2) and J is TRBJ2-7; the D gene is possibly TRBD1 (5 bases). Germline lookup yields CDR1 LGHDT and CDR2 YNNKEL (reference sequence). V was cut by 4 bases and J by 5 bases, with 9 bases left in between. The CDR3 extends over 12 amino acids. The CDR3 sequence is CASSLGQDEQYF. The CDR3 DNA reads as TGTGCCAGCAGCCTGGGGCAGGACGAGCAGTACTTC.

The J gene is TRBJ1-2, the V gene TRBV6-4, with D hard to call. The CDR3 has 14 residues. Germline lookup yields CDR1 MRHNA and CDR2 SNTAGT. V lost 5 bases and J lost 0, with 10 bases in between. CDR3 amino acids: CASSPTEANYGYTF. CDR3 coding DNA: TGTGCCAGCAGTCCCACGGAGGCTAACTATGGCTACACCTTC.

The CDR3: CASSLDRATNEKLFF. CDR3 coding DNA: TGTGCCAGCAGTCTTGACAGGGCTACTAATGAAAAACTGTTTTTT. The V and J genes are TRBV28 and TRBJ1-4, with 7 bases fitting TRBD1. V gave up 5 bases and J gave up 2 bases; unmatched junction bases: 5. The germline CDR1 and CDR2 sequences are MDHEN and SYDVKM. This CDR3 contains 15 residues.

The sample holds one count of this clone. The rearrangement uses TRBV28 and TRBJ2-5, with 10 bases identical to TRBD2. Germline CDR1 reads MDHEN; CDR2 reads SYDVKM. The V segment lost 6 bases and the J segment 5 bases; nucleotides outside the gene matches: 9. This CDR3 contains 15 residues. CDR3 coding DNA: TGTGCCAGCAGCCCGGTAGCGGGAGGCGTGGAGACCCAGTACTTC. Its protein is CASSPVAGGVETQYF.

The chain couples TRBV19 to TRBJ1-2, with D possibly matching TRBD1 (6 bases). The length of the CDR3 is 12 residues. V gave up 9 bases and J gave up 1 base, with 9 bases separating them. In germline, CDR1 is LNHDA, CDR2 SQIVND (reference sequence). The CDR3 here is CASSGVNYGYTF. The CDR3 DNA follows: TGTGCCAGCTCAGGGGTTAACTATGGCTACACCTTC.

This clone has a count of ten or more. The CDR3 protein is CASSQIPTDGYTF. The CDR3 DNA sequence: TGTGCCAGCAGTCAAATACCGACAGATGGCTACACCTTC. The chain has TRBV2 and TRBJ1-2, with a tentative D call TRBD1 (5 bases). The germline gives CDR1 SNHLY, CDR2 FYNNEI. Trimming took off 5 bases at V and 6 bases at J, with 13 bases between the two ends. This CDR3 spans 13 amino acids.

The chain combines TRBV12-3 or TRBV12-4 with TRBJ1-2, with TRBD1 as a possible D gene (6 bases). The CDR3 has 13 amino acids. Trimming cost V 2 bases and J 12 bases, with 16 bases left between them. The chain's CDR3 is CASSLPPQGGDTF. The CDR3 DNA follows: TGTGCCAGCAGTTTACCCCCACAGGGAGGGGACACCTTC.